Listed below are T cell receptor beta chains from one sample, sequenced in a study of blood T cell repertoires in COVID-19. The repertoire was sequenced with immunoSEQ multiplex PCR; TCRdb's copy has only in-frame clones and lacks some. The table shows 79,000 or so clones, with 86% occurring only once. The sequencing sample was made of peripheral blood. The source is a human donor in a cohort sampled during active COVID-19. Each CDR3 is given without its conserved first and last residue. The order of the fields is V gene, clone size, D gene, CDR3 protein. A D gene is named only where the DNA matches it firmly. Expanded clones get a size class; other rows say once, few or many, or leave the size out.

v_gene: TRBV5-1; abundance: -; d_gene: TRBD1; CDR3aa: ASSRDREINQPQH
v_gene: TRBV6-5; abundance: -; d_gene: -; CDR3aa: ASSYRESSYNEQF
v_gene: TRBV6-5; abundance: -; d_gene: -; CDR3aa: ASRIAVYSYEQY
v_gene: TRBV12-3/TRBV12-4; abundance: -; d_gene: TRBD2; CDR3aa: ASTHSGNTQY
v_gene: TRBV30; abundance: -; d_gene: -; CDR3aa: AWSPTGMITGGGY
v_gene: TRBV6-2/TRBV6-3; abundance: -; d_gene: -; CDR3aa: ASSYHSPYEQY
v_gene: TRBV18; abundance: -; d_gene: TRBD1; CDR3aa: ASSRDRVSHEKLF
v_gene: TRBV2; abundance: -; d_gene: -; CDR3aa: ASRRVGGAPNEKLF
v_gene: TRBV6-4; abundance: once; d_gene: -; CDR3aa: AGGEDQPQH
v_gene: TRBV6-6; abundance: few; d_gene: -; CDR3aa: ASLDTYQETQY
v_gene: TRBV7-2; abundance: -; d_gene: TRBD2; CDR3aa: ASSPHPGLAGVEQY
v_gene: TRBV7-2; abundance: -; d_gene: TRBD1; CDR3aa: ASAPTGGVNTEAF
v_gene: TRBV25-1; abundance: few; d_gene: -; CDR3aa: ASSEWDTYT
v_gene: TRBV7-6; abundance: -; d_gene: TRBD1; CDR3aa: ASSPYTDRGPGELF
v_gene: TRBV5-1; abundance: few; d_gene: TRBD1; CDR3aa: ASSLVPGQANYGYT
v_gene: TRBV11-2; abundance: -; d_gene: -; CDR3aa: ASSYRQTDTQY
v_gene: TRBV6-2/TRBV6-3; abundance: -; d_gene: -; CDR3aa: ASSRPSVTSLMYEQY
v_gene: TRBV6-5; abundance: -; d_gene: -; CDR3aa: ASTVGGRETEAF
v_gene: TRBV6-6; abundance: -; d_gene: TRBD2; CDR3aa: ASSRSSGPYEQY
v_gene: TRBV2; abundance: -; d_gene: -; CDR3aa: ASSGTSAEAF
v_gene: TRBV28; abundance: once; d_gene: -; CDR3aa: ASAEGHNEQF
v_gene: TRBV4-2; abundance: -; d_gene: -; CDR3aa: ASSQANMIFGDEKLF
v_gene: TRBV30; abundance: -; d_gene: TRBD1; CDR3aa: AWSDGQGWEKLF
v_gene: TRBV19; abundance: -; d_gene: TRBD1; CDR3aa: ASSRISGQASYEQY
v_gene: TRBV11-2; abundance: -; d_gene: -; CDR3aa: ASSFSRGRRGGYT
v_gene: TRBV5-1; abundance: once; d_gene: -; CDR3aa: ASRGLAQDEQF
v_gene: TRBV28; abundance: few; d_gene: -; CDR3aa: ASSPRDISITAF
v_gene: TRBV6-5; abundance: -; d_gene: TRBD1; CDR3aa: ASSPGGAYGYT
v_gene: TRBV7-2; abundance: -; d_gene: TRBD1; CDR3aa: ASRSNRGGTEAF
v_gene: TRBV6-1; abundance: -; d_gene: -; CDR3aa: ASSGTERGLSNQPQH